Presented here are 24 T cell receptor beta chains from one specimen sequenced in a study of Tregs in tolerant kidney transplant recipients. TCRdb's table, derived via immunoSEQ multiplex PCR, lists solely in-frame clones and lacks some. The sample shows some 47,000 clones, approximately 90% of them seen only once. The nonmyeloablative bone marrow transplants came from related graft donors, with transient mixed chimerism. The input for sequencing was CD8+ T cells from blood (PBMCs), taken 12 months after the transplant. The receptors originated from a human patient who received a combined kidney and bone marrow transplant. Some T cells may have come from the graft donor.

The J gene is TRBJ2-1, the V gene TRBV2, with D perhaps TRBD2 (5 bases). This CDR3 has 10 residues. Trimming stripped 6 bases from V and 10 bases from J, with 7 bases between. Germline CDR1 is SNHLY and CDR2 is FYNNEI. The chain's CDR3 is CASRVAEQFF. In DNA form, the CDR3 reads TGTGCCAGCAGGGTAGCGGAGCAGTTCTTC.

The genes are TRBV11-2 and TRBJ2-5; tentative D call: TRBD1 (5 bases). This CDR3 has 15 residues. V shed 3 bases and J shed 2 bases, with 13 bases lying between them. Germline-derived CDR1 and CDR2 are SGHAT and FQNNGV. DNA of the CDR3: TGTGCCAGCAGCTTTGAAGACAGCCCGCAAGAGACCCAGTACTTC. Its protein is CASSFEDSPQETQYF.

The rearrangement uses TRBV28 and TRBJ2-7, with D maybe TRBD1 (5 bases). V lost 3 bases and J 3 bases, leaving 15 bases between the germline ends. This CDR3 is built from 15 residues. Germline lookup yields CDR1 MDHEN and CDR2 SYDVKM. CDR3 sequence reads: CASSLVQGSGYEQYF. The CDR3, as DNA: TGTGCCAGCAGTTTGGTTCAGGGCTCGGGCTACGAGCAGTACTTC.

The chain combines TRBV13 with TRBJ2-7; 7 bases align to TRBD2. The CDR3 consists of 15 residues. Trimming removed 4 bases from V and 6 bases from J; junction bases left unmatched: 12. CDR1 PRHDT and CDR2 FYEKMQ come from the germline V gene (reference sequence). As DNA, the CDR3 is TGTGCCAGCAGCTCCATGGTGGGGGGGTCGAGCGAGCAGTACTTC. Translation: CASSSMVGGSSEQYF. The full variable domain, completed using reference TRBV13 and TRBJ2-7, is AAGVIQSPRHLIKEKRETATLKCYPIPRHDTVYWYQQGPGQDPQFLISFYEKMQSDKGSIPDRFSAQQFSDYHSELNMSSLELGDSALYFCASSSMVGGSSEQYFGPGTRLTVT.

This clone was recorded a few times. The chain is built from TRBV6-6 and TRBJ1-3; 7 nucleotides line up with TRBD1. This CDR3 is built from 14 residues. Germline loops: CDR1 MNHNY, CDR2 SVGAGI (reference sequence). Trimming removed 10 bases from V and 4 bases from J; junction bases left unmatched: 10. The CDR3 reads CATALEGAGNTIYF. CDR3 coding DNA: TGTGCCACGGCTCTTGAGGGGGCCGGAAACACCATATATTTT.

This chain joins TRBV18 and TRBJ2-7; D perhaps matches TRBD1 (6 bases). This CDR3 has 18 amino acids. V dropped 2 bases and J dropped 4 bases, with 24 bases sitting between them. CDR1 is KGHSH, CDR2 LQKENI, per germline. Written as DNA, the CDR3 is TGTGCCAGCTCACCAGGGGGCAGGCAGACGATGTTTCAATACGAGCAGTACTTC. Encoded protein: CASSPGGRQTMFQYEQYF. Combining the CDR3 with reference TRBV18 and TRBJ2-7 gives the whole variable domain NAGVMQNPRHLVRRRGQEARLRCSPMKGHSHVYWYRQLPEEGLKFMVYLQKENIIDESGMPKERFSAEFPKEGPSILRIQQVVRGDSAAYFCASSPGGRQTMFQYEQYFGPGTRLTVT.

V and J are TRBV5-4 and TRBJ2-7, with D tentatively TRBD1 (5 bases). V was cut by 9 bases and J by 2 bases, with 12 bases left in between. The length of the CDR3 is 12 residues. Per the germline V gene, CDR1 is SGHNT and CDR2 is YYREEE (reference sequence). CDR3 loop: CATTTETYEQYF. CDR3 in DNA: TGTGCCACCACGACAGAGACCTACGAGCAGTACTTC.

The chain links TRBV28 to TRBJ1-4; D remains unclear. The CDR3 has 16 amino acids. With 6 bases removed from V and 8 bases from J, the gap between germline ends came to 22 bases. Germline CDR1 reads MDHEN; CDR2 reads SYDVKM. The CDR3 loop reads CASRQKAGRVREKLFF. For the CDR3, the DNA is TGTGCCAGCAGACAGAAGGCGGGGAGGGTGCGGGAAAAACTGTTTTTT.

This clone is categorized as medium-sized. This chain links TRBV4-2 with TRBJ1-5; 11 bases line up with TRBD1. Germline-derived CDR1 and CDR2 are LGHNA and YNFKEQ. The CDR3 length is 15 residues. V was clipped by 3 bases and J by 4 bases; unmatched bases: 2. The CDR3 DNA follows: TGTGCCAGCAGCCAGGACAGGGGGCGAAATCAGCCCCAGCATTTT. This encodes CASSQDRGRNQPQHF.

The gene calls are TRBV11-3 and TRBJ2-5; D unclear. The CDR3 loop spans 11 amino acids. CDR1 is SGHNT, CDR2 YENEEA, per germline. V dropped 3 bases and J dropped 5 bases, with 4 bases sitting between them. The CDR3 here is CASSFGETQYF. CDR3 in DNA: TGTGCCAGCAGCTTCGGGGAGACCCAGTACTTC.

This clone was observed once. The J gene is TRBJ2-2, the V gene TRBV10-3, with 8 bases fitting TRBD2. This CDR3 is 15 amino acids long. Per the germline V gene, CDR1 is ENHRY and CDR2 is SYGVKD. The V segment lost 6 bases and the J segment 1 base; nucleotides outside the gene matches: 4. The CDR3 DNA reads as TGTGCCATCAGCGATAGCGGGGAGAACACCGGGGAGCTGTTTTTT. The encoded protein is CAISDSGENTGELFF.

V gene TRBV5-6 combines with J gene TRBJ1-1; D uncertain. The CDR3 is made up of 15 amino acids. V lost 0 bases, J lost 6 bases, and 15 bases lay in between. The germline V gene encodes CDR1 SGHDT and CDR2 YYEEEE. The CDR3 spells CASSLDRRGGPEAFF. Written as DNA, the CDR3 is TGTGCCAGCAGCTTGGATCGACGAGGAGGTCCTGAAGCTTTCTTT.

The chain couples TRBV7-6 to TRBJ2-7, with 9 bases fitting TRBD1. V shed 4 bases, J shed 4 bases, and the junction held 11 bases outside the gene matches. CDR1 and CDR2 (germline): SGHVS, FNYEAQ. This CDR3 has 16 residues. CDR3 nucleotide sequence: TGTGCCAGCAGCTCAGAACCGGGACAGGGAAGGTACGAGCAGTACTTC. It is translated as CASSSEPGQGRYEQYF.

The chain carries TRBV4-1 and TRBJ1-5, with 7 bases lining up with TRBD1. Losses at the gene ends were 3 bases for V and 0 bases for J; bases not matched to a gene: 8. The CDR3 covers 17 residues. Germline V gene data show CDR1 as MGHRA and CDR2 as YSYEKL. CDR3 amino acids: CASSQSGQPYSNQPQHF. CDR3 nucleotide sequence: TGCGCCAGCAGCCAGTCGGGACAGCCGTATAGCAATCAGCCCCAGCATTTT.

The V call is TRBV4-1, the J call TRBJ1-1; TRBD1 agrees at 7 bases. Looked up from germline, CDR1 is MGHRA and CDR2 is YSYEKL. The J segment lost 8 bases and the V segment lost 3 bases, leaving 3 bases of the junction unmatched. The CDR3 is 12 residues long. CDR3 bases: TGCGCCAGCAGCCAGACAGGGATAGAAGCTTTCTTT. This translates into CASSQTGIEAFF.

The J gene is TRBJ2-3, the V gene TRBV13, with 9 bases fitting TRBD2. V was pared by 8 bases and J by 1 base, with 7 bases of the junction left unmatched. Germline V gene data show CDR1 as PRHDT and CDR2 as FYEKMQ (reference sequence). There are 15 residues in the CDR3. The CDR3: CASEPASGGTDTQYF. CDR3 bases: TGTGCCAGCGAACCTGCTAGCGGGGGCACAGATACGCAGTATTTT. Full variable domain (missing parts from reference TRBV13 and TRBJ2-3): AAGVIQSPRHLIKEKRETATLKCYPIPRHDTVYWYQQGPGQDPQFLISFYEKMQSDKGSIPDRFSAQQFSDYHSELNMSSLELGDSALYFCASEPASGGTDTQYFGPGTRLTVL.

The chain combines TRBV4-3 with TRBJ2-7; 10 bases are shared with TRBD2. Trimming removed 1 base from V and 2 bases from J; junction bases left unmatched: 5. The CDR3 loop spans 16 amino acids. Germline V gene lookup returns CDR1 LGHNA and CDR2 YSLEER. As DNA, the CDR3 is TGCGCCAGCAGCCAAGGAGATACTAGCGGGACCTACGAGCAGTACTTC. The encoded protein is CASSQGDTSGTYEQYF.

V is TRBV15 and J is TRBJ1-1; 7 positions agree with TRBD1. V was clipped by 0 bases and J by 2 bases; unmatched bases: 6. There are 16 residues in the CDR3. Per germline, CDR1 LNHNV and CDR2 YYDKDF (reference sequence). The CDR3 DNA sequence: TGTGCCACCAGCAGAGAAAGACAGGGTATCAACACTGAAGCTTTCTTT. Its protein product is CATSRERQGINTEAFF. Supplemented by reference TRBV15 and TRBJ1-1, the full variable domain reads DAMVIQNPRYQVTQFGKPVTLSCSQTLNHNVMYWYQQKSSQAPKLLFHYYDKDFNNEADTPDNFQSRRPNTSFCFLDIRSPGLGDTAMYLCATSRERQGINTEAFFGQGTRLTVV.

This clone has at least ten counts. The V call is TRBV27, the J call TRBJ2-7; 7 positions match TRBD1. The CDR3 length is 18 residues. The germline CDR1 and CDR2 sequences are MNHEY and SMNVEV (reference sequence). V dropped 5 bases and J dropped 6; count of bases not matched to a gene: 22. In nucleotides, the CDR3 is TGTGCCAGCAGTCGCCTTAGCTCCGATCAGGGGGTAGGAGCCGAGCAGTACTTC. Its translation is CASSRLSSDQGVGAEQYF.

The chain joins TRBV4-1 to TRBJ2-7; 10 bases are a match to TRBD1. Trimming took 3 bases from V and 6 from J; bases not matched to a gene: 8. CDR3 size: 15 residues. Germline CDR1 MGHRA, CDR2 YSYEKL. CDR3 DNA sequence: TGCGCCAGCAGCCACGGGGGGACAGGGGCGTCCGAGCAGTACTTC. This codes for CASSHGGTGASEQYF.

The chain links TRBV11-2 to TRBJ2-5, with D perhaps TRBD2 (6 bases). From germline, CDR1 is SGHAT and CDR2 FQNNGV. The CDR3 is 15 amino acids. Trimming removed 0 bases at V and 5 bases at J, with 13 bases between. The CDR3 here is CASSLEGGVVETQYF. In DNA form, the CDR3 reads TGTGCCAGCAGCTTAGAGGGGGGAGTAGTTGAGACCCAGTACTTC.

The chain couples TRBV13 to TRBJ2-3; D uncertain. This CDR3 is built from 14 residues. The germline gives CDR1 PRHDT, CDR2 FYEKMQ (reference sequence). Trimming left V 1 base short and J 1 base short, with 6 bases between. The CDR3 protein is CASSLESRTDTQYF. The CDR3 region has the DNA TGTGCCAGCAGCTTAGAAAGCCGCACAGATACGCAGTATTTT.

The chain links TRBV5-1 to TRBJ2-1, with a weak D call TRBD1 (5 bases). The germline V gene has CDR1 SGHRS and CDR2 YFSETQ. V was shortened by 5 bases and J by 7 bases, with 16 bases between the two germline ends. The length of the CDR3 is 14 residues. The CDR3 DNA sequence: TGCGCCAGCAGGTGGGGCCTAGGATTAAATGAGCAGTTCTTC. This encodes CASRWGLGLNEQFF.

The chain joins TRBV4-3 to TRBJ2-1, with 14 bases matching TRBD2. The J segment lost 1 base and the V segment lost 0 bases, leaving 2 bases of the junction unmatched. The CDR3 spans 18 residues. CDR1 and CDR2 from the germline V gene are LGHNA and YSLEER. The CDR3 here is CASSQEGLAGVSYNEQFF. CDR3 bases: TGCGCCAGCAGCCAAGAGGGACTAGCGGGAGTGTCCTACAATGAGCAGTTCTTC.